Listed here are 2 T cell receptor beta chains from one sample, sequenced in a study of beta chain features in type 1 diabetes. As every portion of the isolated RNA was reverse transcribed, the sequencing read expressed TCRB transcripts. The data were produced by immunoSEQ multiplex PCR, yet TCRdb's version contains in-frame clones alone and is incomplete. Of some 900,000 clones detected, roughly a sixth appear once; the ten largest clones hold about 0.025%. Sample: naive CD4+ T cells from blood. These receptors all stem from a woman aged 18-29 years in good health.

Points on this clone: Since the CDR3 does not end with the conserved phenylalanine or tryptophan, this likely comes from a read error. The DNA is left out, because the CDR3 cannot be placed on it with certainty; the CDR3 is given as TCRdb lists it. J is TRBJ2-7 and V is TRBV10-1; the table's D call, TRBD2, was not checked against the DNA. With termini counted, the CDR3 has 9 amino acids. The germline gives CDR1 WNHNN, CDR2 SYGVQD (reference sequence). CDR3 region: CASRIWTIN.

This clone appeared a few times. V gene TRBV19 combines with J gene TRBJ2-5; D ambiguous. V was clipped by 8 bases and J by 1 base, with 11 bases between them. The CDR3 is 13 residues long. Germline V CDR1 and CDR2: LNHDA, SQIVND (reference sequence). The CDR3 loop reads CASAIGSQETQYF. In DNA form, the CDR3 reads TGTGCCAGTGCGATTGGATCCCAAGAGACCCAGTACTTC.